Ten or more counts support the clone carrying this T cell receptor (beta chain). The sample originates from a study of identical twins. TCRdb ran MiXCR on the 5' RACE reads and lists one entry per CDR3 protein. In the table there are around 1.7 million distinct CDR3 sequences, about 31% of which are singletons. What was sequenced was cord blood. This TCR was recovered from a newborn girl in good health.

The CDR3 nucleotides read TGCAGCGTTGTTTTTAGCGGGTATGGCACAGATACGCAGTATTTT. This sequence encodes CSVVFSGYGTDTQYF. The chain has TRBV29-1 and TRBJ2-3, with TRBD2 matching 7 bases. V was clipped by 4 bases and J by 1 base; unmatched bases: 8. CDR1 and CDR2 from the germline V gene are SQVTM and ANQGSEA. The CDR3 contains 15 residues.